The next 8 T cell receptor delta chains were all read from a single sample in a study of gamma delta lymphoproliferative disorders and STAT genes. TCRdb redid clone calling on the multiplex PCR reads using CATT. Of about 1,600 delta-chain clones listed, around 1.2% were seen once; the top ten hold around 50%. Sequencing used genomic DNA taken from PBMCs of patients and controls. The sample comprised blood. The origin of the receptors is a human donor in good health.

As to this clone: TCRdb pairs this DNA with a much larger clone's protein that differs at residue 19, likely a read error; the protein shown was translated from the DNA. The CDR3, as DNA: TGTGCTCTTGGGGGGACAACGATCCCTTACCTCTTACTGGGGGACCACACCGATAGACTCATCTTT. It specifies CALGGTTIPYLLLGDHTDRLIF. The chain links TRDV1 to TRDJ1, with 9 bases lining up with TRDD3. The CDR3 is 22 residues long. Germline assignment: CDR1 TSWWSYY and CDR2 QGS.

This clone was counted only a few times. TCRdb shows a much larger clone's protein in place of this DNA's translation, and the two differ at residue 13, likely through a read error; the protein shown is translated from the DNA. This chain joins TRDV1 and TRDJ1; D call uncertain. Germline V gives CDR1 TSWWSYY, CDR2 QGS. Between the trimmed V and J ends, which lost 2 bases and 0 bases, there was a span of 25 bases. The CDR3 extends over 20 amino acids. The CDR3 protein is CALGEFQPTTFWIYTDKLIF. In nucleotides, the CDR3 is TGTGCTCTTGGGGAATTTCAACCAACTACGTTCTGGATCTACACCGATAAACTCATCTTT.

The sample holds a few counts of this clone. One base separates it from a far larger clone, so it is likely a read error. The same CDR3 is also encoded by other DNA sequences in this sample. The genes are TRDV1 and TRDJ1; D is possibly TRDD3 (10 bases). The germline V gene encodes CDR1 TSWWSYY and CDR2 QGS. This CDR3 spans 22 amino acids. The CDR3 sequence is CALGERAFLRRYWGIYTDKLIF. CDR3 nucleotide sequence: TGCGCTCTTGGGGAACGTGCCTTCCTACGCCGCTACTGGGGGATTTACACCGATAAACTCATCTTT.

This clone was seen a handful of times. A far larger clone is one base from this, pointing to a likely read error. Other DNA sequences from this sample encode an identical CDR3 as well. The rearrangement uses TRDV1 and TRDJ1; the D gene is possibly TRDD2 (9 bases). The germline V gene encodes CDR1 TSWWSYY and CDR2 QGS. This CDR3 region has 23 residues. Deletions cut 5 bases from V and 0 bases from J, with 37 bases between. CDR3 protein: CALGPSASFLLHWGLKYTDKLIF. The CDR3 DNA reads TGTGCTCTTGGGCCCTCAGCCTCCTTCCTACTTCACTGGGGGCTCAAATACACCGATAAACTCATCTTT.

Many counts were recorded for this clone. The protein TCRdb gives is from a much larger clone and does not agree with this DNA's translation at residue 4, likely a read error; the protein shown here comes from the DNA. The chain couples TRDV2 to TRDJ1; D may be TRDD3 (6 bases). The CDR3 is 15 amino acids. Germline values: CDR1 GEAIGNYY, CDR2 EKD. The chain's CDR3 is CACGTVGGYTDKLIF. CDR3 nucleotides: TGTGCCTGTGGCACCGTTGGGGGGTACACCGATAAACTCATCTTT.

About this clone itself: This DNA translates differently at residue 13 from the TCRdb protein, which is that of a much larger clone; a read error is likely, and the protein shown is the DNA's own translation. This chain joins TRDV1 and TRDJ1; tentative D call: TRDD3 (7 bases). Germline CDR1 is TSWWSYY and CDR2 is QGS. The CDR3 has 20 amino acids. Trimming removed 1 base at V and 0 bases at J, with 24 bases between. CDR3: CALGEPWPSPWGTYTDKLIF. The CDR3 region has the DNA TGTGCTCTTGGGGAACCGTGGCCTTCCCCTTGGGGGACGTACACCGATAAACTCATCTTT.

This clone was seen more than once but under ten times. Only one base separates this from a far larger clonotype, so it likely reflects a read error. Other DNA sequences in this sample translate to the same CDR3. V is TRDV2 and J is TRDJ3, with 9 positions matching TRDD3. The CDR3 has 22 amino acids. Germline V CDR1 and CDR2: GEAIGNYY, EKD. This CDR3 reads CACDTVKGGGYRHSWDTRQMFF. The CDR3 bases are TGTGCCTGTGACACCGTAAAAGGGGGGGGATACCGTCACTCCTGGGACACCCGTCAGATGTTTTTC.

About this clone itself: A far larger clone is off by one base, so a read error is likely. The sample has other DNA sequences that encode this CDR3 too. The rearrangement joins TRDV2 to TRDJ3, with 9 positions matching TRDD3. CDR3 length: 19 residues. J gave up 0 bases and V 0 bases, and 5 bases lay outside the gene matches. Germline V gene lookup returns CDR1 GEAIGNYY and CDR2 EKD. The CDR3 loop reads CACDTLLGDTSWDTRQMFF. The CDR3 region has the DNA TGTGCCTGTGACACCCTACTGGGGGACACCTCCTGGGACACCCGACAGATGTTTTTC.